The rows below give T cell receptor beta chains drawn from one sample of a study of blood T cell repertoires in COVID-19. The assay was immunoSEQ multiplex PCR, and TCRdb's table has in-frame clones only and misses some. The table shows about 400,000 clones, with roughly 88% occurring only once. The specimen was PBMCs or T cells enriched from blood (not recorded which). The receptors stem from a woman in her 40s with acute COVID-19. Each CDR3 is given with its conserved first and last residue. D genes are given only for firm matches. Some rows mark clone size as missing; the rest say once, few, many or name a class of expanded clone.

CDR3 DNA: TGTGCCAGCGCGGGGGGCCCTAAAGAGACCCAGTACTTC
CDR3 protein: CASAGGPKETQYF
D gene: TRBD2
clone size: .
J gene: TRBJ2-5
V gene: TRBV6-5

CDR3 DNA: TGTGCCTCCTACACTAACGGGGATACGCAGTATTTT
CDR3 protein: CASYTNGDTQYF
D gene: .
clone size: .
J gene: TRBJ2-3
V gene: TRBV30

CDR3 DNA: TGTGCCAGCAGCGTTAGCGGCACCTACGAGCAGTACTTC
CDR3 protein: CASSVSGTYEQYF
D gene: .
clone size: .
J gene: TRBJ2-7
V gene: TRBV7-9

CDR3 DNA: TGCAGCGTTTTCAGGGGCACTGAAGCTTTCTTT
CDR3 protein: CSVFRGTEAFF
D gene: .
clone size: .
J gene: TRBJ1-1
V gene: TRBV29-1

CDR3 DNA: TGTGCCAGTACACCTTTAGCGGGGGGCCCAGTAGATGAGCAGTTCTTC
CDR3 protein: CASTPLAGGPVDEQFF
D gene: TRBD2
clone size: .
J gene: TRBJ2-1
V gene: TRBV19

CDR3 DNA: TGTGCCAGCGGGACAGAGAGCTCCTATAATTCACCCCTCCACTTT
CDR3 protein: CASGTESSYNSPLHF
D gene: TRBD1
clone size: .
J gene: TRBJ1-6
V gene: TRBV6-5

CDR3 DNA: TGCGCCAGCAGTCCGGGGGGCAAAGGCAATCAGCCCCAGCATTTT
CDR3 protein: CASSPGGKGNQPQHF
D gene: .
clone size: .
J gene: TRBJ1-5
V gene: TRBV5-1

CDR3 DNA: TGCAGCGTTGACGATGATGCAGGAGAGCAGTTCTTC
CDR3 protein: CSVDDDAGEQFF
D gene: .
clone size: .
J gene: TRBJ2-1
V gene: TRBV29-1

CDR3 DNA: TGTGCCAGCAGACCGGGATCAAGGGTCTACGAGCAGTACTTC
CDR3 protein: CASRPGSRVYEQYF
D gene: .
clone size: .
J gene: TRBJ2-7
V gene: TRBV27

CDR3 DNA: TGCAGCGTGGGGACAACAGGGGAAGAGACCCAGTACTTC
CDR3 protein: CSVGTTGEETQYF
D gene: TRBD1
clone size: .
J gene: TRBJ2-5
V gene: TRBV29-1

CDR3 DNA: TGCGCCAGCAGCTTGGATTGGGGCAGGCAGCCCCAGCATTTT
CDR3 protein: CASSLDWGRQPQHF
D gene: .
clone size: .
J gene: TRBJ1-5
V gene: TRBV5-1

CDR3 DNA: TGTGCCAGCAGCTTAGTACGCCTTGGGACTAGGGGTACCGGGGAGCTGTTTTTT
CDR3 protein: CASSLVRLGTRGTGELFF
D gene: TRBD2
clone size: .
J gene: TRBJ2-2
V gene: TRBV7-9

CDR3 DNA: TGTGCCAGCAGTTCGGAGAATTCACCCCTCCACTTT
CDR3 protein: CASSSENSPLHF
D gene: .
clone size: .
J gene: TRBJ1-6
V gene: TRBV12-1

CDR3 DNA: TGCAGCGTTGACCAGGGTTTCCCCACAGATACGCAGTATTTT
CDR3 protein: CSVDQGFPTDTQYF
D gene: .
clone size: once
J gene: TRBJ2-3
V gene: TRBV29-1

CDR3 DNA: TGTGCCAGCAGCCAAGGTTTTCGCGGGGGACCCGGCACAGATACGCAGTATTTT
CDR3 protein: CASSQGFRGGPGTDTQYF
D gene: TRBD2
clone size: .
J gene: TRBJ2-3
V gene: TRBV4-2

CDR3 DNA: TGTGCCACCAGCAGAGGTAGCGGCGTCCCCGGGGAGCTGTTTTTT
CDR3 protein: CATSRGSGVPGELFF
D gene: .
clone size: .
J gene: TRBJ2-2
V gene: TRBV15

CDR3 DNA: TGTGCCAGCCAAATCGACAGGAACTATGGCTACACCTTC
CDR3 protein: CASQIDRNYGYTF
D gene: .
clone size: .
J gene: TRBJ1-2
V gene: TRBV2

CDR3 DNA: TGTGCCAGCAGTGAATCTGGACAACCCAATCAGCCCCAGCATTTT
CDR3 protein: CASSESGQPNQPQHF
D gene: .
clone size: .
J gene: TRBJ1-5
V gene: TRBV25-1

CDR3 DNA: TGTGCCAGCAGCTTGGCAGTAGCAAGAACAGATACGCAGTATTTT
CDR3 protein: CASSLAVARTDTQYF
D gene: .
clone size: .
J gene: TRBJ2-3
V gene: TRBV5-4

CDR3 DNA: TGTGCCAGCAGCCATTCCACGGGGGGCCCAAATGAAAAACTGTTTTTT
CDR3 protein: CASSHSTGGPNEKLFF
D gene: .
clone size: .
J gene: TRBJ1-4
V gene: TRBV3-1/TRBV3-2

CDR3 DNA: TGTGCCAGCAGCTTAGCGGGGGGGCCGCATGAGCAGTTCTTC
CDR3 protein: CASSLAGGPHEQFF
D gene: TRBD2
clone size: .
J gene: TRBJ2-1
V gene: TRBV11-2

CDR3 DNA: TGTGCCAGCAGCTTAGGGGGACAGGGGGCTGAAGCTTTCTTT
CDR3 protein: CASSLGGQGAEAFF
D gene: TRBD1
clone size: few
J gene: TRBJ1-1
V gene: TRBV11-2

CDR3 DNA: TGTGCCAGCAGCTCTGACGGAACTAGGGGGGAAAAACTGTTTTTT
CDR3 protein: CASSSDGTRGEKLFF
D gene: .
clone size: .
J gene: TRBJ1-4
V gene: TRBV5-8

CDR3 DNA: TGTGCCAGCAGCGCACAGCAGTCTCCTTATTCACCCCTCCACTTT
CDR3 protein: CASSAQQSPYSPLHF
D gene: .
clone size: few
J gene: TRBJ1-6
V gene: TRBV2

CDR3 DNA: TGCGCCAGCAGCCAAGAGGGCCAGGGTGGTGGCTACACCTTC
CDR3 protein: CASSQEGQGGGYTF
D gene: .
clone size: .
J gene: TRBJ1-2
V gene: TRBV4-1

CDR3 DNA: TGTGCCAGCAGCCGATCAGACGGGATGAGAGATGAGCAGTACTTC
CDR3 protein: CASSRSDGMRDEQYF
D gene: .
clone size: .
J gene: TRBJ2-7
V gene: TRBV6-5

CDR3 DNA: TGTGCCAGCAAGCGGGTGGGGCCTTTCTATGGCTACACCTTC
CDR3 protein: CASKRVGPFYGYTF
D gene: .
clone size: .
J gene: TRBJ1-2
V gene: TRBV2

CDR3 DNA: TGTGCCACCAGCCCCCGTTCGACAGGCAATAATTCACCCCTCCACTTT
CDR3 protein: CATSPRSTGNNSPLHF
D gene: .
clone size: .
J gene: TRBJ1-6
V gene: TRBV15

CDR3 DNA: TGTGCCAGCAGCCAAGAAAAAGGGGCGATTCCAGATACGCAGTATTTT
CDR3 protein: CASSQEKGAIPDTQYF
D gene: .
clone size: once
J gene: TRBJ2-3
V gene: TRBV3-1/TRBV3-2

CDR3 DNA: TGTGCCAGCAGTTTGGGAGGGGCTGATAATTCACCCCTCCACTTT
CDR3 protein: CASSLGGADNSPLHF
D gene: .
clone size: .
J gene: TRBJ1-6
V gene: TRBV28

CDR3 DNA: TGTGCCAGCTCCGGGGGGACCAGCTCCTACGAGCAGTACTTC
CDR3 protein: CASSGGTSSYEQYF
D gene: TRBD2
clone size: once
J gene: TRBJ2-7
V gene: TRBV18

CDR3 DNA: TGTGCCAGCAGTGACTCGGGACAGGGAAACACTGAAGCTTTCTTT
CDR3 protein: CASSDSGQGNTEAFF
D gene: TRBD1
clone size: .
J gene: TRBJ1-1
V gene: TRBV6-4

CDR3 DNA: TGTGCCTGGACCAGGGGACAGAGACGACAGGACTATGGCTACACCTTC
CDR3 protein: CAWTRGQRRQDYGYTF
D gene: TRBD1
clone size: .
J gene: TRBJ1-2
V gene: TRBV30

CDR3 DNA: TGTGCCAGCAGCTCCCAACAGCCCCAGCATTTT
CDR3 protein: CASSSQQPQHF
D gene: .
clone size: few
J gene: TRBJ1-5
V gene: TRBV21-1

CDR3 DNA: TGTGCCAGCAGTTCAGGGGCGGGTTTAGAAAAACTGTTTTTT
CDR3 protein: CASSSGAGLEKLFF
D gene: .
clone size: once
J gene: TRBJ1-4
V gene: TRBV6-6

CDR3 DNA: TGTGCCAGCAGTTACTCTCGGGGATTCCACGAGCAGTACTTC
CDR3 protein: CASSYSRGFHEQYF
D gene: .
clone size: .
J gene: TRBJ2-7
V gene: TRBV6-5

CDR3 DNA: TGTGCCAGCAGCTTAGGGACTAGCGGGGGGGCCGAAGAGCAGTTCTTC
CDR3 protein: CASSLGTSGGAEEQFF
D gene: TRBD2
clone size: .
J gene: TRBJ2-1
V gene: TRBV7-7

CDR3 DNA: TGCGCCAGCAGCCCCCTGGGGGGTAAAGGCTACACCTTC
CDR3 protein: CASSPLGGKGYTF
D gene: .
clone size: many
J gene: TRBJ1-2
V gene: TRBV4-1

CDR3 DNA: TGTGCCAGCAGCTCAACAGGGGGCATGGCAACAGATACGCAGTATTTT
CDR3 protein: CASSSTGGMATDTQYF
D gene: TRBD1
clone size: .
J gene: TRBJ2-3
V gene: TRBV2

CDR3 DNA: TGCGCCAGCAGCTTGGGTCGCGGACAACCAGAGACCCAGTACTTC
CDR3 protein: CASSLGRGQPETQYF
D gene: .
clone size: .
J gene: TRBJ2-5
V gene: TRBV5-1

CDR3 DNA: TGTGCCTGGAGTGTTAGGGGAGGAAATTCACCCCTCCACTTT
CDR3 protein: CAWSVRGGNSPLHF
D gene: .
clone size: .
J gene: TRBJ1-6
V gene: TRBV30

CDR3 DNA: TGTGCCAGCAGCTTAGGAGGTGGACAAACTGAAGCTTTCTTT
CDR3 protein: CASSLGGGQTEAFF
D gene: .
clone size: .
J gene: TRBJ1-1
V gene: TRBV7-8

CDR3 DNA: TGTGCCATCCAAACGGGACAGGGGTACGAGCAGTACTTC
CDR3 protein: CAIQTGQGYEQYF
D gene: TRBD1
clone size: .
J gene: TRBJ2-7
V gene: TRBV10-3

CDR3 DNA: TGCGCCAGCAGACGGGCACAGGTCTTGAACACTGAAGCTTTCTTT
CDR3 protein: CASRRAQVLNTEAFF
D gene: .
clone size: .
J gene: TRBJ1-1
V gene: TRBV5-1

CDR3 DNA: TGTGCCAGTAGTAACCCCCGGACTTGGTACACCGGGGAGCTGTTTTTT
CDR3 protein: CASSNPRTWYTGELFF
D gene: .
clone size: .
J gene: TRBJ2-2
V gene: TRBV19

CDR3 DNA: TGTGCCAGCTCCCCAGACATCGCAACTAATGAAAAACTGTTTTTT
CDR3 protein: CASSPDIATNEKLFF
D gene: .
clone size: .
J gene: TRBJ1-4
V gene: TRBV18

CDR3 DNA: TGTGCCAGCAGTCCCGGGACAGGTGGATACGAGCAGTACTTC
CDR3 protein: CASSPGTGGYEQYF
D gene: TRBD1
clone size: once
J gene: TRBJ2-7
V gene: TRBV27

CDR3 DNA: TGTGCCTGGAGAGCAACAGGGTTCGGCGGCTACACCTTC
CDR3 protein: CAWRATGFGGYTF
D gene: .
clone size: once
J gene: TRBJ1-2
V gene: TRBV30